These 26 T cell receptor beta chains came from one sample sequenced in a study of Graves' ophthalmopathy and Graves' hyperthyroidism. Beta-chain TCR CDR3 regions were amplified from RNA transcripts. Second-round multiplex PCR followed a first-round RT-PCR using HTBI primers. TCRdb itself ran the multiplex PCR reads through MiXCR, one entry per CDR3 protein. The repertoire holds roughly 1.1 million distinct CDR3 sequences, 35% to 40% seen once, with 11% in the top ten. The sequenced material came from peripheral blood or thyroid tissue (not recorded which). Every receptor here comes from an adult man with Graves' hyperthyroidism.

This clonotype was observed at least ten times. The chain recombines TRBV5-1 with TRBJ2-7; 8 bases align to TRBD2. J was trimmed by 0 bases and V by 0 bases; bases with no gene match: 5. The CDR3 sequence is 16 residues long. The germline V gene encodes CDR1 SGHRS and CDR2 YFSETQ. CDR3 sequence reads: CASSLGRGRTSYEQYF. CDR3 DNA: TGCGCCAGCAGCTTGGGTCGCGGGAGGACCTCCTACGAGCAGTACTTC.

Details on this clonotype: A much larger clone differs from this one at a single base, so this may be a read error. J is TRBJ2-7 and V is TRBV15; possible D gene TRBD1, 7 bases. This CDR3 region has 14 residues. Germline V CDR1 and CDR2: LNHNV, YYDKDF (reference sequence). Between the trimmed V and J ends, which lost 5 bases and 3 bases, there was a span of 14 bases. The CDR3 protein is CATSGGDSFYEQYF. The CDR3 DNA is TGTGCCACCAGCGGAGGGGACAGTTTCTACGAGCAGTACTTC.

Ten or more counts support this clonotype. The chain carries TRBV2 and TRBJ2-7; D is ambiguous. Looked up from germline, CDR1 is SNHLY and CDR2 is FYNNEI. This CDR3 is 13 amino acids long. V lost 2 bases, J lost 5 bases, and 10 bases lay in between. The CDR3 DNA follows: TGTGCCAGCAGTGAATTTGGCGGAGACGAGCAGTACTTC. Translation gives CASSEFGGDEQYF.

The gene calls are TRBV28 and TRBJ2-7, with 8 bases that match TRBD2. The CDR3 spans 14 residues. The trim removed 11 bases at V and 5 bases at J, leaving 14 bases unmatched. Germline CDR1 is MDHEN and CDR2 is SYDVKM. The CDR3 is CALCGGRIFNEQYF. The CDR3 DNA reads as TGTGCCCTCTGCGGGGGGCGAATTTTCAACGAGCAGTACTTC.

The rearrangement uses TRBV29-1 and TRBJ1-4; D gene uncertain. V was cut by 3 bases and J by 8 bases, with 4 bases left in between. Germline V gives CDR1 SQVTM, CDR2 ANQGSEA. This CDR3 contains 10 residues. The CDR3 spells CSVDAEKLFF. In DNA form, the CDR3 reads TGCAGCGTTGATGCCGAAAAACTGTTTTTT.

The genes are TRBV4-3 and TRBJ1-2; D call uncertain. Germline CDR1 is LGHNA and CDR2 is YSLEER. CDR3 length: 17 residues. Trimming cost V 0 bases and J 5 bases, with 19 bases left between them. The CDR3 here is CASSQDRKGQSRYGYTF. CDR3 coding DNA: TGCGCCAGCAGCCAAGATCGCAAGGGTCAGAGTCGGTATGGCTACACCTTC.

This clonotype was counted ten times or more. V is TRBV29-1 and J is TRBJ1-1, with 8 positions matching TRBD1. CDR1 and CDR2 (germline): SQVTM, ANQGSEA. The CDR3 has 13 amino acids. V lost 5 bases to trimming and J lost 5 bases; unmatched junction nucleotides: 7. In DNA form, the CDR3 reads TGCAGCGTTCAGGGGGCGAGGGGGACTGAAGCTTTCTTT. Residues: CSVQGARGTEAFF.

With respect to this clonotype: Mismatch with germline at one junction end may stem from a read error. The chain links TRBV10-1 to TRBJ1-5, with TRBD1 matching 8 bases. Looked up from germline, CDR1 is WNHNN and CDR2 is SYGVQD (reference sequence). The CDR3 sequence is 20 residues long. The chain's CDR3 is CAISDGWWSRGLSSNQPQHF. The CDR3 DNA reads TGCGCCATCAGTGACGGGTGGTGGAGCAGGGGGCTGAGCAGCAATCAGCCCCAGCATTTT.

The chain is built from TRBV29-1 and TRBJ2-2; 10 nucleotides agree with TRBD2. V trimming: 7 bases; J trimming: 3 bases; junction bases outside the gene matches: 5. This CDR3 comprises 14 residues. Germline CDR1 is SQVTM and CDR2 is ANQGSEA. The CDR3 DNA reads TGCAGCGGCCGGACTAGCGGAGACACCGGGGAGCTGTTTTTT. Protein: CSGRTSGDTGELFF.

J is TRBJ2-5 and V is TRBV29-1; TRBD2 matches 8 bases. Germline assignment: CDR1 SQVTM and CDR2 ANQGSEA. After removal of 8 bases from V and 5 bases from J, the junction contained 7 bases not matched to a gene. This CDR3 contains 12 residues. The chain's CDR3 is CSMTSVVETQYF. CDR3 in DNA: TGCAGCATGACTAGCGTCGTGGAGACCCAGTACTTC.

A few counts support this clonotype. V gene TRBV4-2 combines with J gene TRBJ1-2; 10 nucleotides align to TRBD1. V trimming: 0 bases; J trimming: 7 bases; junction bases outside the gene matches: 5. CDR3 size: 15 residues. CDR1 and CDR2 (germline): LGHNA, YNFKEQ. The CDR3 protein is CASSQDWGQGLGYTF. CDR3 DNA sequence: TGTGCCAGCAGCCAAGACTGGGGACAGGGGCTTGGCTACACCTTC.

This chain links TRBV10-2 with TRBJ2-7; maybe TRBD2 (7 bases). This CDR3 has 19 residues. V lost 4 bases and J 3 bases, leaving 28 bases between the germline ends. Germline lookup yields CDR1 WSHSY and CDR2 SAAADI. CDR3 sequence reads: CASSASSPGSTGGGYEQYF. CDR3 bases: TGCGCCAGCAGTGCCAGCTCACCAGGTAGTACGGGGGGCGGCTACGAGCAGTACTTC.

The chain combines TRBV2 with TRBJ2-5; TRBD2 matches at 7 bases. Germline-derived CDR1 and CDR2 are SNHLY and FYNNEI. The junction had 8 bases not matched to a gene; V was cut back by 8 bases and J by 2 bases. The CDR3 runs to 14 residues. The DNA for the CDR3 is TGTGCCAGCGGTACCGCTAGCGGACAAGAGACCCAGTACTTC. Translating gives CASGTASGQETQYF.

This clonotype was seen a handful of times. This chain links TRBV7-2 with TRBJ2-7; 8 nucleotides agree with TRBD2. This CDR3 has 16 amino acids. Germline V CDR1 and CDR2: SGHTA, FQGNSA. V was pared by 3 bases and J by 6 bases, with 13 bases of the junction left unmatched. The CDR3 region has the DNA TGTGCCAGCAGCTTCGCGGAGGGTGCGGGGGGCCCCGAGCAGTACTTC. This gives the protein CASSFAEGAGGPEQYF.

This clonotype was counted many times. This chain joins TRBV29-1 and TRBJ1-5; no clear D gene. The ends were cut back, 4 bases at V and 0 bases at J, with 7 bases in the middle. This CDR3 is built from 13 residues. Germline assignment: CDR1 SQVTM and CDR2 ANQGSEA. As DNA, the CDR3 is TGCAGCGTTGTGCTGTATAGCAATCAGCCCCAGCATTTT. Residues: CSVVLYSNQPQHF.

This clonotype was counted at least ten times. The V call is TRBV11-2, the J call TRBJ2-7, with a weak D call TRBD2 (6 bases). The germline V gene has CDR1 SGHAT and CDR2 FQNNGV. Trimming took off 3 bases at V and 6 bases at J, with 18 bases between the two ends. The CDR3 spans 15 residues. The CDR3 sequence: CASSFGLGLSPEQYF. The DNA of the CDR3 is TGTGCCAGCAGCTTTGGACTGGGACTCTCTCCCGAGCAGTACTTC.

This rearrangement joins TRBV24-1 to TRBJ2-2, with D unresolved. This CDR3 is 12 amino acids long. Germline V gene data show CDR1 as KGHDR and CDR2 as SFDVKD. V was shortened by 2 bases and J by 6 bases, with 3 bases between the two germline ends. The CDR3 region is CATSDYPGELFF. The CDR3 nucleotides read TGTGCCACCAGTGATTATCCCGGGGAGCTGTTTTTT.

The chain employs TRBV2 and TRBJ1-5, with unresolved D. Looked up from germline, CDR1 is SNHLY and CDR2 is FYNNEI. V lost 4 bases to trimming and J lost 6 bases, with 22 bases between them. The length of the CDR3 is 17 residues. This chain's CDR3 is CASSVKGPRGGGQPQHF. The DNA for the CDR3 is TGTGCCAGCAGTGTGAAAGGGCCCCGGGGTGGAGGTCAGCCCCAGCATTTT.

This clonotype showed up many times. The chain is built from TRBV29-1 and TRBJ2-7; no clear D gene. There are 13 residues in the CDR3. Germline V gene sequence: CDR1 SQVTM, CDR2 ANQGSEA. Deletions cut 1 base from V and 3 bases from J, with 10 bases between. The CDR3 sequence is CSVEVGRGYEQYF. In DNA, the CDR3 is TGCAGCGTTGAAGTAGGAAGAGGCTACGAGCAGTACTTC.

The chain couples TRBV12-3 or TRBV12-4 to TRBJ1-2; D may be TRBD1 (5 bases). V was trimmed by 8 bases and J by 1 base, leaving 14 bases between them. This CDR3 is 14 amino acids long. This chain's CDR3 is CASGTSGVNYGYTF. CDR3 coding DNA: TGTGCCAGCGGGACTAGTGGAGTTAACTATGGCTACACCTTC.

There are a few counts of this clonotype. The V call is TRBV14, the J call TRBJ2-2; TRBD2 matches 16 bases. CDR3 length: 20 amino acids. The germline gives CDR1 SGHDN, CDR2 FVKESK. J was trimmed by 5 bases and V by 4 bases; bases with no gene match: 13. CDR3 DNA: TGTGCCAGCAGCCGAAGCCACTTACCGGGACTAGCGGGAGGGACCGGGGAGCTGTTTTTT. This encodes CASSRSHLPGLAGGTGELFF.

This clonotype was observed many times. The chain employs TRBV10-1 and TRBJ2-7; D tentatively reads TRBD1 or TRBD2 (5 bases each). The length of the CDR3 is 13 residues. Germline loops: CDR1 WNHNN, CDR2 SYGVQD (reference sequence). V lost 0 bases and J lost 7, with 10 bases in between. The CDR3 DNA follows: TGCGCCAGCAGTGAGTCGACTTGGGGGGAGCAGTACTTC. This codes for CASSESTWGEQYF.

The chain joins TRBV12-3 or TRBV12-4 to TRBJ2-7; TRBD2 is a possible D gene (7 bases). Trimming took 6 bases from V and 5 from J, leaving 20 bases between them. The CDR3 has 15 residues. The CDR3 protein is CASRRTGGVLNEQYF. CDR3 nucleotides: TGTGCCAGCAGACGTACGGGGGGCGTATTGAACGAGCAGTACTTC.

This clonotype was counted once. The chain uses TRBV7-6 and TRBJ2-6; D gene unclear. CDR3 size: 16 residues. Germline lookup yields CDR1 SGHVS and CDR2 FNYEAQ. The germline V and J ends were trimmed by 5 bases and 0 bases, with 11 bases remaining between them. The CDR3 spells CASSAQGYSGANVLTF. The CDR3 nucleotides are TGTGCCAGCAGCGCACAAGGTTACTCTGGGGCCAACGTCCTGACTTTC.

The CDR3 region has the DNA TGTGCCAGCAACGGAGGACAGGGGGTGGCTGAAGCTTTCTTT. Encoded protein: CASNGGQGVAEAFF. The gene calls are TRBV2 and TRBJ1-1; 10 positions match TRBD1. The CDR3 loop spans 14 amino acids. The junction had 8 bases not matched to a gene; V was cut back by 7 bases and J by 6 bases. Germline V gene lookup returns CDR1 SNHLY and CDR2 FYNNEI.

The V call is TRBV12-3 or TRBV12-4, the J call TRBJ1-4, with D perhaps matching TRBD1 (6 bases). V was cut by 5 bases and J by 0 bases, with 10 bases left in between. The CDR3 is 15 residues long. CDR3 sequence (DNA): TGTGCCAGCAGTGAGAGGACAGCAACTAATGAAAAACTGTTTTTT. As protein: CASSERTATNEKLFF.